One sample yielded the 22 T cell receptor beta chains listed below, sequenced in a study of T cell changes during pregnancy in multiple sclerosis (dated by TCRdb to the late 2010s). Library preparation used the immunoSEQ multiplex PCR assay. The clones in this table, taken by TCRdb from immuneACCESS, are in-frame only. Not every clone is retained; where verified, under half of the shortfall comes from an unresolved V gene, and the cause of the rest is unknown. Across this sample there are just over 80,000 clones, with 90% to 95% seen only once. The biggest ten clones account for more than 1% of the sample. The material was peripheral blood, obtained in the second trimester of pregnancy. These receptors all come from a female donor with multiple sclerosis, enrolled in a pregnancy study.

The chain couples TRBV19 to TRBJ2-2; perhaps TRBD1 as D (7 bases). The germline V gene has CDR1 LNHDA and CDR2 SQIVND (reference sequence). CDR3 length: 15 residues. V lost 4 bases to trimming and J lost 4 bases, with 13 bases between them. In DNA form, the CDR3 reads TGTGCCAGTAGTAGCCGACAGGGAGGCACCGGGGAGCTGTTTTTT. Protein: CASSSRQGGTGELFF.

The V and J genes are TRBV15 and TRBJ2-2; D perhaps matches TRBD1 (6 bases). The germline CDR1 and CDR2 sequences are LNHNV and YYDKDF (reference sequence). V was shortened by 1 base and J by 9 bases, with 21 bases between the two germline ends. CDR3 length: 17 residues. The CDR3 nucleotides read TGTGCCACCAGCAGAGGTAGAGGGCAGGGGCAAAACCGGGAGCTGTTTTTT. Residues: CATSRGRGQGQNRELFF.

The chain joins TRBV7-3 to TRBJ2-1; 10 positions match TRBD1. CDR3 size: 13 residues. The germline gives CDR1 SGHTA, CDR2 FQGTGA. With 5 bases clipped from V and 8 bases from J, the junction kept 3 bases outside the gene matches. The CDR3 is CASSKDRGYEQFF. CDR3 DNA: TGTGCCAGCAGCAAGGACAGGGGGTATGAGCAGTTCTTC. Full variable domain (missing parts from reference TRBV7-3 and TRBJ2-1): GAGVSQTPSNKVTEKGKYVELRCDPISGHTALYWYRQSLGQGPEFLIYFQGTGAADDSGLPNDRFFAVRPEGSVSTLKIQRTERGDSAVYLCASSKDRGYEQFFGPGTRLTVL.

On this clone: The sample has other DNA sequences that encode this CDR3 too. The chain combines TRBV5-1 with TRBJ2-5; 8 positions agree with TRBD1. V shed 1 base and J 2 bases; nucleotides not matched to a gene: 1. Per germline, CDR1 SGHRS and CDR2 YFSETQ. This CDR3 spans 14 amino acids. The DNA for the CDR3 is TGCGCCAGCAGCTTGACAGGGGGGCAAGAGACCCAGTACTTC. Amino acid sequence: CASSLTGGQETQYF.

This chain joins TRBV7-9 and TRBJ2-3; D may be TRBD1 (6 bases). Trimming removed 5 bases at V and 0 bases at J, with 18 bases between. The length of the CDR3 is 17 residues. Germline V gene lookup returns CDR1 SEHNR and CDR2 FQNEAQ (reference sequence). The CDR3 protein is CASSKTGTFTSTDTQYF. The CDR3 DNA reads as TGTGCCAGCAGCAAGACCGGGACATTTACTAGCACAGATACGCAGTATTTT. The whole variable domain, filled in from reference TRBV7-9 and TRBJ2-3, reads DTGVSQNPRHKITKRGQNVTFRCDPISEHNRLYWYRQTLGQGPEFLTYFQNEAQLEKSRLLSDRFSAERPKGSFSTLEIQRTEQGDSAMYLCASSKTGTFTSTDTQYFGPGTRLTVL.

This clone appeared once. The CDR3 sequence is CASSKRGTRGGQETQYF. DNA for the CDR3: TGCGCCAGCAGTAAGAGGGGAACTCGGGGAGGCCAAGAGACCCAGTACTTC. V gene TRBV10-1 combines with J gene TRBJ2-5, with D possibly being TRBD2 (6 bases). Trimming took 5 bases from V and 1 from J, leaving 20 bases between them. There are 17 residues in the CDR3. Germline V gene sequence: CDR1 WNHNN, CDR2 SYGVQD (reference sequence).

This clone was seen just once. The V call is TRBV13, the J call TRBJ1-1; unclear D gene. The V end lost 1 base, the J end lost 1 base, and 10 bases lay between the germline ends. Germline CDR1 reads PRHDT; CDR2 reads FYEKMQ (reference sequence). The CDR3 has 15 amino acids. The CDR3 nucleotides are TGTGCCAGCAGCTTAGACGCCGGGAAGAACACTGAAGCTTTCTTT. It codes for CASSLDAGKNTEAFF.

The DNA of the CDR3 is TGTGCCAGTAGTCCCCGGGAGAATTACGAGCAGTACTTC. Encoded protein: CASSPRENYEQYF. The chain couples TRBV19 to TRBJ2-7; possibly TRBD2 for D (6 bases). Deletions cut 5 bases from V and 4 bases from J, with 12 bases between. The germline CDR1 and CDR2 sequences are LNHDA and SQIVND (reference sequence). The CDR3 is 13 residues long.

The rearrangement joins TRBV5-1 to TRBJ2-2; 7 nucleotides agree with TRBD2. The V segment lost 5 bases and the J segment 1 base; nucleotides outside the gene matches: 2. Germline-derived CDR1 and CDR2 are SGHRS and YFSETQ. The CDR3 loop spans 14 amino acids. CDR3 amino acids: CASRGLLNTGELFF. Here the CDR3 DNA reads TGCGCCAGCAGGGGACTACTGAACACCGGGGAGCTGTTTTTT.

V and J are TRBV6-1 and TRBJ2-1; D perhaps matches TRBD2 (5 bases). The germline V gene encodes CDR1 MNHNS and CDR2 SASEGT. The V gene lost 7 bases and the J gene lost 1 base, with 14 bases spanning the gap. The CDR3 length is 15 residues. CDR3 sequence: CASTLNEGSYNEQFF. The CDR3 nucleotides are TGTGCCAGCACCCTTAACGAGGGTTCCTACAATGAGCAGTTCTTC.

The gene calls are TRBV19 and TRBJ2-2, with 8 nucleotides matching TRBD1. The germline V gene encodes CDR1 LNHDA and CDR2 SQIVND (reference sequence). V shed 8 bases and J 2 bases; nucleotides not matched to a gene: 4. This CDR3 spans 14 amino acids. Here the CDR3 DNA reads TGTGCCAGTCTGACAGGGGATAACACCGGGGAGCTGTTTTTT. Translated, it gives CASLTGDNTGELFF.

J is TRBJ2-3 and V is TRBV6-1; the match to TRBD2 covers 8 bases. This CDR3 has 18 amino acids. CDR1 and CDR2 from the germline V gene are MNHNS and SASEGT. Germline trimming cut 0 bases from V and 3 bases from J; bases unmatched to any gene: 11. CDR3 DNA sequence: TGTGCCAGCAGTGAAGCCTTCCGTCCGGGCGGGGGGACAGATACGCAGTATTTT. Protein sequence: CASSEAFRPGGGTDTQYF.

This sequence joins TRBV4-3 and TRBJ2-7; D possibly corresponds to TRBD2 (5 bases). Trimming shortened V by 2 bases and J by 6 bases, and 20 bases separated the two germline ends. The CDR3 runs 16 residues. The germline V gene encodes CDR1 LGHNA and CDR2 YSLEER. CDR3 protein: CASSQPSGEGSVEQYF. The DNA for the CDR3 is TGCGCCAGCAGCCAACCAAGCGGAGAAGGATCCGTCGAGCAGTACTTC.

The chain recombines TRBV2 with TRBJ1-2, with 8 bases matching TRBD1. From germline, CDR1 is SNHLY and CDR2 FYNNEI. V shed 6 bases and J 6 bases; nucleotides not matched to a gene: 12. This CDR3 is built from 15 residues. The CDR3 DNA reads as TGTGCCAGCAGAGTATACGGACAGGGTATTGATGGCTACACCTTC. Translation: CASRVYGQGIDGYTF.

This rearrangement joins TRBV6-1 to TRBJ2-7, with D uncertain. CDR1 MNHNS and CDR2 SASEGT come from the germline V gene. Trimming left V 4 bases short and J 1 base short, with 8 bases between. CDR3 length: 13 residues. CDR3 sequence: CASSVQLSYEQYF. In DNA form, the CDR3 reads TGTGCCAGCAGTGTACAGCTTTCCTACGAGCAGTACTTC.

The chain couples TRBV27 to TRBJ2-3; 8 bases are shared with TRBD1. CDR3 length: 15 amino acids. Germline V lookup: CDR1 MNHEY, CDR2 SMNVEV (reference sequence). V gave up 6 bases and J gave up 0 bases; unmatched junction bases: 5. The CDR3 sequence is CASRAWDRSTDTQYF. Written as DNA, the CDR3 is TGTGCCAGCAGGGCCTGGGACAGGAGCACAGATACGCAGTATTTT.

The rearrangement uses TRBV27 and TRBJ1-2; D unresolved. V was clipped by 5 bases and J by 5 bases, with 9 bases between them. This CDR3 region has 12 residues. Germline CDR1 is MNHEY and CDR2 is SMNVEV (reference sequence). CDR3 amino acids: CASSPSGYGYTF. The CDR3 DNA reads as TGTGCCAGCAGTCCCTCGGGGTATGGCTACACCTTC.

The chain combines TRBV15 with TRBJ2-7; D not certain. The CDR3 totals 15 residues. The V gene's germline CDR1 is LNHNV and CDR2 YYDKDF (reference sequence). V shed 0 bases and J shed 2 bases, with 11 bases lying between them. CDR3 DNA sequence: TGTGCCACCAGCAGAGATGCGGCTACCCCCTACGAGCAGTACTTC. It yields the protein CATSRDAATPYEQYF.

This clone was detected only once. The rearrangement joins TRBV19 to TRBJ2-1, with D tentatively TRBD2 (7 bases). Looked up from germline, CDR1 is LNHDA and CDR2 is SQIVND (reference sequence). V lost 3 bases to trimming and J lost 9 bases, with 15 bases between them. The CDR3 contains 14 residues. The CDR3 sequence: CASSMGGGRREQFF. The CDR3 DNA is TGTGCCAGTAGTATGGGGGGCGGGAGACGTGAGCAGTTCTTC.

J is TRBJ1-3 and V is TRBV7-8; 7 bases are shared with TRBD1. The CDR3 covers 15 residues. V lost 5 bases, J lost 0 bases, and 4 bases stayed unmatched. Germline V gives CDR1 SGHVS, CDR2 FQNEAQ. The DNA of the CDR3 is TGTGCCAGCAGCCCCGGGACAGCCTCTGGAAACACCATATATTTT. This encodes CASSPGTASGNTIYF.

CDR3: CASSGGGSNEQFF. The CDR3 coding sequence is TGTGCCAGCAGCGGGGGGGGGAGCAATGAGCAGTTCTTC. The chain couples TRBV5-4 to TRBJ2-1, with 7 nucleotides matching TRBD2. CDR1 and CDR2 (germline): SGHNT, YYREEE (reference sequence). The CDR3 spans 13 residues. J lost 6 bases, V lost 4 bases, and 4 bases had no gene match. Variable domain in full (rest from reference TRBV5-4 and TRBJ2-1): ETGVTQSPTHLIKTRGQQVTLRCSSQSGHNTVSWYQQALGQGPQFIFQYYREEENGRGNFPPRFSGLQFPNYSSELNVNALELDDSALYLCASSGGGSNEQFFGPGTRLTVL.

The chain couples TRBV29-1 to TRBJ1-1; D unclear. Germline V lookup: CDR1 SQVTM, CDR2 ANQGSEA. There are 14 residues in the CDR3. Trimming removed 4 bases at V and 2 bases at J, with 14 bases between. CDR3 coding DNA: TGCAGCGTTGTGTCTGAGAGGGTCAACACTGAAGCTTTCTTT. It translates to CSVVSERVNTEAFF.